What follows is one T cell receptor beta chain and its context. There are 15 residues in the CDR3. Germline values: CDR1 MNHNY, CDR2 SVGAGI (reference sequence). Unmatched junction bases numbered 7, after V lost 4 bases and J lost 6 bases. In the original analysis: Counts of nucleated cells, estimated from reference gene primer amplification, were obtained. Profiled with immunoSEQ multiplex PCR; TCRdb holds only in-frame clones, not every one. That table supplies the V and J calls and clone size; D and trimming were determined from the DNA. The sample has under 200,000 clones, 70% to 90% seen once. The data were taken from a study of blood T cell repertoires in COVID-19. Study-level background: Italy, Spain and the United States were the sources of the convalescent and acute COVID-19 samples. PBMCs, B-cell-depleted T cells, or T cells provided the cDNA or gDNA that made up the material.

The material sequenced was peripheral blood. The clonotype comes from a man in his sixties with active or convalescent COVID-19. The chain is built from TRBV6-6 and TRBJ2-1, with 9 positions matching TRBD2. The CDR3 DNA follows: TGTGCCAGCAGTTCCCTCGGGCGGGGGGGCAATGAGCAGTTCTTC. Its translation is CASSSLGRGGNEQFF.